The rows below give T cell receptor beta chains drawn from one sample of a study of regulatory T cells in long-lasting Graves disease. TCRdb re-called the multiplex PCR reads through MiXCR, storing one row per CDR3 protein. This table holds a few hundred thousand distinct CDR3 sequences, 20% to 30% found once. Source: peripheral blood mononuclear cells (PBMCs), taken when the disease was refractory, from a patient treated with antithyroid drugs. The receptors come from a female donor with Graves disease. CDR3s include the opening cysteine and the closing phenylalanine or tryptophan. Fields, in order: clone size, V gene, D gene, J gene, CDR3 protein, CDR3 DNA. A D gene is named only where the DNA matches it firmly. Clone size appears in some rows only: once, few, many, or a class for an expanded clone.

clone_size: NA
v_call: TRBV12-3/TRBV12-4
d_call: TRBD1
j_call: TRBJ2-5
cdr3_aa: CASRSSDREKTQYF
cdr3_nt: TGTGCCAGCCGATCATCGGACAGGGAAAAGACCCAGTACTTC

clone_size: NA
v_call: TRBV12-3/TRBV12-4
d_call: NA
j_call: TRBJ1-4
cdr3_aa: CASRPHGALYEKLFF
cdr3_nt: TGTGCCAGCAGACCACACGGCGCCCTGTACGAAAAACTGTTTTTT

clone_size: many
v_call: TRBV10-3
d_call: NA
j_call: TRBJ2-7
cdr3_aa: CAISESATDHYEQYF
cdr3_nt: TGTGCCATCAGTGAGTCGGCGACAGACCACTACGAGCAGTACTTC

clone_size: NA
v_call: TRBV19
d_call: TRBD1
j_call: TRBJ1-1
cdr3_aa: CASRGDSLNTEAFF
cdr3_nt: TGTGCCAGCAGGGGGGACAGTTTGAACACTGAAGCTTTCTTT

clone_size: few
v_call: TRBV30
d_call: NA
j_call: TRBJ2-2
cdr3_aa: CAWTIGAFTGELFF
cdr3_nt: TGTGCCTGGACCATCGGAGCCTTCACCGGGGAGCTGTTTTTT

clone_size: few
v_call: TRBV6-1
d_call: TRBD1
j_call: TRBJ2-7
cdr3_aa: CASSEDRGIDLEQYF
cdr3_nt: TGTGCCAGCAGTGAAGACAGGGGGATTGATCTCGAGCAGTACTTC

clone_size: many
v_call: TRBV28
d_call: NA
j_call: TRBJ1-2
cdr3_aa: CASSLPGRSTFYTF
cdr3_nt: TGTGCCAGCAGTTTGCCCGGACGGTCTACTTTCTACACCTTC

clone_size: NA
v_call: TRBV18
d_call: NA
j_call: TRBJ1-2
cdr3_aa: CASSNTGSGGYTF
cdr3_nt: TGTGCCAGCTCAAACACAGGGAGCGGTGGCTACACCTTC

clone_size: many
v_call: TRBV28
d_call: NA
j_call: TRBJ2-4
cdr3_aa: CASSLYAGRADKNIQYF
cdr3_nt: TGTGCCAGCAGTTTATACGCAGGGAGAGCGGACAAAAACATTCAGTACTTC

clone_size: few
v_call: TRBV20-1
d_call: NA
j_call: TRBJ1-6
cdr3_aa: CSAAPRGPNSPLHF
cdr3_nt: TGCAGTGCCGCCCCTAGGGGCCCGAATTCACCCCTCCACTTT

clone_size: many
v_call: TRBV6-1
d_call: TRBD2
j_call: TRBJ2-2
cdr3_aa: CASSLAGGKNTGELFF
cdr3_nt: TGTGCCAGCAGTCTTGCGGGGGGGAAGAACACCGGGGAGCTGTTTTTT

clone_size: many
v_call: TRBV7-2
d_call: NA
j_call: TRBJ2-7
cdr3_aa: CASSFRTPSYEQYF
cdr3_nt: TGTGCCAGCAGCTTCCGGACGCCATCCTACGAGCAGTACTTC

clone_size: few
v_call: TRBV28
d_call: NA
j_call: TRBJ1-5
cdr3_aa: CASSLSTGHQPQHF
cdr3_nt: TGTGCCAGCAGTTTATCAACAGGGCATCAGCCCCAGCATTTT

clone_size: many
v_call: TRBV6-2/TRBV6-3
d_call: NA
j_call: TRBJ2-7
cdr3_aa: CASSYSFMKDYEQYF
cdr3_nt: TGTGCCAGCAGTTACTCGTTCATGAAGGACTACGAGCAGTACTTC

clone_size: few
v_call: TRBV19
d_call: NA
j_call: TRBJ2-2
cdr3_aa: CASSWAGTNTGELFF
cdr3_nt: TGTGCCAGTAGTTGGGCGGGAACGAACACCGGGGAGCTGTTTTTT

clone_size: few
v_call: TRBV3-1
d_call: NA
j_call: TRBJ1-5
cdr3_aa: CASSQDRTGRLGNQPQHF
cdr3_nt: TGTGCCAGCAGCCAAGATCGCACAGGGAGGCTGGGCAATCAGCCCCAGCATTTT

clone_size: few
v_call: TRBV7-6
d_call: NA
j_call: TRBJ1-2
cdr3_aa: CASGQEGRYGYTF
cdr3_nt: TGTGCCAGCGGCCAGGAGGGCCGCTATGGCTACACCTTC

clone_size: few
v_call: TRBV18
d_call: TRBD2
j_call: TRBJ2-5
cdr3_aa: CASSPLLEVAGQETQYF
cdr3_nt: TGTGCCAGCTCACCACTCCTGGAGGTAGCGGGGCAAGAGACCCAGTACTTC

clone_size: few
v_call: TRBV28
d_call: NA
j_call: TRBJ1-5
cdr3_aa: CASRTGGLDNQPQHF
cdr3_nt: TGTGCCAGCAGGACGGGGGGATTGGACAATCAGCCCCAGCATTTT

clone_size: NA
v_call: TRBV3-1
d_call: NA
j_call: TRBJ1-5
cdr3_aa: CASSQSASRGDQPQHF
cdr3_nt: TGTGCCAGCAGCCAATCGGCTTCTAGGGGAGATCAGCCCCAGCATTTT

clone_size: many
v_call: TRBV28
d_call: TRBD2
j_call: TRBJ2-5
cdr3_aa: CASSSGGIGEQETQYF
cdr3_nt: TGTGCCAGTTCTTCCGGGGGGATCGGTGAACAAGAGACCCAGTACTTC

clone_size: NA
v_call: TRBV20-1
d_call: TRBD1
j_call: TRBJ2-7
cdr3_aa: CSAIGGTGSAYEQYF
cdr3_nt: TGCAGTGCTATAGGGGGGACAGGGAGCGCCTACGAGCAGTACTTC

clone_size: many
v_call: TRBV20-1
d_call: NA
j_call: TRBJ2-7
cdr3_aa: CSAAGRYYEQYF
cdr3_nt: TGCAGTGCTGCGGGACGGTACTACGAGCAGTACTTC